The clone carrying this T cell receptor (beta chain) came up many times. The antigen is undetermined. Breast cancer patients provided tissue from their axillary draining lymph nodes. TCRdb fed the multiplex PCR reads into MiXCR, producing one record per CDR3 protein. This table has approximately 200,000 distinct CDR3 sequences, 31% appearing once. These data originate in a study of breast tumors, draining lymph nodes, adjacent tissues. Study observations and caveats: Tumor T cell lymph node origin was a supported hypothesis, not proven. Data fit most tumor T cells coming from lymph node, expanding in tumor. Tumor and nontumor repertoires were significantly more similar in luminal-like than in basal-like breast cancer.

The J segment lost 4 bases and the V segment lost 5 bases, leaving 5 bases of the junction unmatched. There are 14 residues in the CDR3. Germline V gene sequence: CDR1 SGHVS, CDR2 FQNEAQ. The TCR originated in a female donor with breast cancer. Some clones in this sample may be carry-over from other donors' samples. The sample consisted of axillary lymph node tissue. The chain combines TRBV7-8 with TRBJ2-5, with TRBD1 matching 9 bases. For the CDR3, the DNA is TGTGCCAGCAGCCGGGACAGGGTAGGAGAGACCCAGTACTTC. Its protein is CASSRDRVGETQYF.